This T cell receptor beta chain was identified during a study of blood T cells in healthy people across ages. Total RNA extracted from each sample amounted to at least 6 micrograms. CDR3 size: 13 residues. V shed 2 bases and J shed 5 bases, with 9 bases lying between them. Study-wide results and limits: With age, beta diversity per million T cells declined roughly linearly, significantly by approximately 40.

The authors ran a second PCR of about 7 to 11 cycles using a sample-barcoded 5' primer and a J-beta primer mix. TCRdb itself ran the 5' RACE reads through MiXCR, one entry per CDR3 protein. Among 600,000 to 900,000 distinct CDR3 sequences listed, 25% to 30% were seen once. Regarding this clonotype: Its target is not known.

The sample also formed part of further work on T cells of mothers and their children.

The source material was blood. The sequence was collected from a boy younger than 18 in good health. The rearrangement uses TRBV12-3 or TRBV12-4 and TRBJ1-2; no firm D call. This CDR3 is CASSLFGSYGYTF. The CDR3 nucleotides are TGTGCCAGCAGTTTATTTGGCAGTTATGGCTACACCTTC.